This T cell receptor (beta chain) is from a study of T cells in Graves' hyperthyroidism and ophthalmopathy. Study-wide background: Peripheral blood specimens were obtained at initial diagnosis, prior to any treatment.

The junction had 15 bases not matched to a gene; V was cut back by 3 bases and J by 3 bases. The germline CDR1 and CDR2 sequences are SGHAT and FQNNGV. The CDR3 totals 18 residues. RNA transcripts served as the template for amplifying TCR beta CDR3 regions. The TCR CDR3 first-round RT-PCR relied on the HTBI primer set. In TCRdb, the multiplex PCR reads were re-called with MiXCR into one record per CDR3 protein. Among some 460,000 distinct CDR3 sequences listed, approximately 14% were seen once. This clonotype was counted many times. Material: blood. The genes are TRBV11-2 and TRBJ1-2; 8 bases are a match to TRBD1. The TCR originated in a woman aged 18-29 years with Graves' hyperthyroidism. In DNA, the CDR3 is TGTGCCAGCAGCTTCGAGGGACAGGACTTGAACAGGGACTATGGCTACACCTTC. It encodes CASSFEGQDLNRDYGYTF.